The next 2 T cell receptor beta chains were all read from a single sample in a study of cytomegalovirus exposure and HLA in healthy donors. With 60 Vbeta and 13 Jbeta primers, the PCR was carried out. The protocol was immunoSEQ multiplex PCR, while the TCRdb copy is restricted to in-frame clones and leaves out a portion. Among tens of thousands of clones listed, roughly 79% were seen once. Specimen: PBMCs. Receptors were obtained from a man aged 50 to 59 in good health and CMV-seronegative.

The chain carries TRBV6-5 and TRBJ2-5; the match to TRBD1 covers 8 bases. TRBJ2-7 explains the end of the DNA better; the J call may be wrong. This CDR3 has 14 residues. Germline assignment: CDR1 MNHEY and CDR2 SVGAGI. CDR3 nucleotides: TGTGCCAGCAGGGGTGGACAGGGTAGCTACGAGCAGTACTTC. Translating gives CASRGGQGSYEQYF.

The CDR3 sequence is CASSQDPTQRGGNEQFF. The CDR3 DNA sequence: TGCGCCAGCAGCCAAGATCCAACCCAGCGGGGGGGCAATGAGCAGTTCTTC. The V call is TRBV4-1, the J call TRBJ2-1, with TRBD2 matching over 10 bases. The germline V gene encodes CDR1 MGHRA and CDR2 YSYEKL. The CDR3 consists of 17 residues. The ends lost 0 bases at V and 6 bases at J; junction bases unmatched: 8.